The 19 T cell receptor beta chains given below trace back to one sample, sequenced in a study of blood T cells in healthy people across ages. A second PCR of roughly 7 to 11 cycles used a sample-barcoded 5' primer and a J-beta primer mix. TCRdb ran MiXCR on the 5' RACE reads and lists one entry per CDR3 protein. Among some 1.4 million distinct CDR3 sequences listed, roughly 45% were seen once. Sequencing was done on a sample of blood. The receptors originated from a woman aged 18-30 years in good health.

The chain links TRBV27 to TRBJ1-5; D is uncertain. This CDR3 is 12 amino acids long. CDR1 and CDR2 from the germline V gene are MNHEY and SMNVEV (reference sequence). V dropped 8 bases and J dropped 1 base, with 6 bases sitting between them. The DNA of the CDR3 is TGTGCCAGCCGGAGCAGCAATCAGCCCCAGCATTTT. Amino acids: CASRSSNQPQHF.

The chain employs TRBV7-8 and TRBJ2-3; D assignment may be TRBD1 or TRBD2 (5 bases each). Trimming cost V 5 bases and J 2 bases, with 11 bases left between them. Germline values: CDR1 SGHVS, CDR2 FQNEAQ. The CDR3 is 14 residues long. The CDR3 reads CASSRRGPTDTQYF. CDR3 DNA sequence: TGTGCCAGCAGCAGACGGGGACCCACAGATACGCAGTATTTT.

This clonotype was detected once. The chain joins TRBV27 to TRBJ2-4; 7 nucleotides line up with TRBD2. After removal of 3 bases from V and 13 bases from J, the junction contained 12 bases not matched to a gene. The germline V gene has CDR1 MNHEY and CDR2 SMNVEV (reference sequence). This CDR3 has 14 amino acids. CDR3 nucleotides: TGTGCCAGCAGTTTTAAAGCCAGGGACTACGGGCAGTACTTC. Encoded protein: CASSFKARDYGQYF.

This clonotype was seen ten or more times. The chain employs TRBV7-2 and TRBJ2-3; TRBD1 or TRBD2 may be the D gene (5 bases each). The CDR3 has 13 amino acids. V lost 6 bases to trimming and J lost 5 bases, with 12 bases between them. Germline assignment: CDR1 SGHTA and CDR2 FQGNSA. CDR3 in amino acids: CASRPGTGDTQYF. DNA for the CDR3: TGTGCCAGCAGACCAGGGACGGGAGATACGCAGTATTTT.

The chain couples TRBV11-2 to TRBJ2-7; 7 bases are a match to TRBD1. Germline-derived CDR1 and CDR2 are SGHAT and FQNNGV. The V segment lost 1 base and the J segment 5 bases; nucleotides outside the gene matches: 11. This CDR3 contains 16 residues. Written as DNA, the CDR3 is TGTGCCAGCAGCTTAGGGATGGGGACAGCTGGCCACGAGCAGTACTTC. It codes for CASSLGMGTAGHEQYF.

This clonotype was observed a handful of times. The CDR3 protein is CSAWRDSHGYTF. In DNA form, the CDR3 reads TGCAGTGCTTGGAGGGACAGCCATGGCTACACCTTC. The rearrangement links TRBV20-1 to TRBJ1-2; 7 nucleotides agree with TRBD1. The CDR3 totals 12 residues. Losses at the gene ends were 5 bases for V and 6 bases for J; bases not matched to a gene: 6. From germline, CDR1 is DFQATT and CDR2 SNEGSKA (reference sequence).

This clonotype was observed a few times. V usage is TRBV4-2 and J usage is TRBJ1-4; D uncertain. The CDR3 has 13 amino acids. Per germline, CDR1 LGHNA and CDR2 YNFKEQ. Deletions cut 3 bases from V and 8 bases from J, with 10 bases between. This CDR3 is CASSQQREEKLFF. CDR3 sequence (DNA): TGTGCCAGCAGCCAGCAAAGGGAAGAAAAACTGTTTTTT.

This clonotype was detected only a few times. V usage is TRBV7-9 and J usage is TRBJ2-3; D ambiguous. Germline CDR1 and CDR2: SEHNR and FQNEAQ (reference sequence). This CDR3 comprises 15 residues. Trimming took 1 base from V and 2 from J, leaving 10 bases between them. The CDR3 DNA reads TGTGCCAGCAGCTTAGTTGGCGGAGTCACAGATACGCAGTATTTT. Translation gives CASSLVGGVTDTQYF.

The V gene is TRBV30, the J gene TRBJ2-5; 10 bases are a match to TRBD2. The trim removed 6 bases at V and 2 bases at J, leaving 3 bases unmatched. CDR3 length: 13 residues. The V gene's germline CDR1 is GTSNPN and CDR2 SVGIG (reference sequence). CDR3 nucleotides: TGTGCCTGTGAGACTAGCGGGCAAGAGACCCAGTACTTC. The encoded protein is CACETSGQETQYF.

This clonotype has more than one count but fewer than ten. The V call is TRBV28, the J call TRBJ2-5, with D tentatively TRBD2 (6 bases). The CDR3 sequence is 17 residues long. CDR1 and CDR2 (germline): MDHEN, SYDVKM. V lost 5 bases and J 0 bases, leaving 19 bases between the germline ends. This chain's CDR3 is CASSPATRKKYQETQYF. The DNA for the CDR3 is TGTGCCAGCAGTCCTGCGACTAGGAAAAAGTACCAAGAGACCCAGTACTTC.

The rearrangement links TRBV20-1 to TRBJ1-1; 11 positions agree with TRBD1. The CDR3 totals 17 residues. Per germline, CDR1 DFQATT and CDR2 SNEGSKA (reference sequence). Losses at the gene ends were 1 base for V and 5 bases for J; bases not matched to a gene: 12. CDR3 sequence: CSARVLGQGVVGTEAFF. For the CDR3, the DNA is TGCAGTGCTAGAGTATTGGGACAGGGGGTTGTGGGGACTGAAGCTTTCTTT.

Remarks on this clonotype: A much larger clone differs by one base, so this may be a read error. The gene calls are TRBV2 and TRBJ2-1; TRBD1 agrees at 7 bases. Germline V gene lookup returns CDR1 SNHLY and CDR2 FYNNEI. This CDR3 comprises 12 residues. With V trimmed by 2 bases and J by 13 bases, 5 bases remained unmatched. CDR3 in DNA: TGTGCCAGCAGTGAACAGGGGGAGACCCAGTTCTTC. It is translated as CASSEQGETQFF.

The chain carries TRBV27 and TRBJ2-7; 11 bases match TRBD1. Near its end, the DNA agrees better with TRBJ2-4, so the J call may be wrong. Germline V gene lookup returns CDR1 MNHEY and CDR2 SMNVEV (reference sequence). The CDR3 loop spans 14 amino acids. In DNA, the CDR3 is TGTGCCAGCAGTTCCGGGACAGGGGGAAACATTCAGTACTTC. Protein product: CASSSGTGGNIQYF.

This clonotype was detected only a few times. The genes are TRBV28 and TRBJ2-1, with D possibly TRBD2 on 7 matching bases. The V gene's germline CDR1 is MDHEN and CDR2 SYDVKM. Deletions cut 1 base from V and 5 bases from J, with 15 bases between. The CDR3 has 16 residues. CDR3 in DNA: TGTGCCAGCAGTTTATTCCCTAGGGGGGGGAACAATGAGCAGTTCTTC. This translates into CASSLFPRGGNNEQFF.

V gene TRBV9 combines with J gene TRBJ2-3; 7 nucleotides align to TRBD2. The CDR3 spans 16 residues. Trimming at V came to 4 bases and at J to 2 bases, leaving 10 bases not matched to a gene. Looked up from germline, CDR1 is SGDLS and CDR2 is YYNGEE. The CDR3 spells CASSPQGTTDTDTQYF. DNA for the CDR3: TGTGCCAGCAGCCCCCAAGGGACTACTGACACAGATACGCAGTATTTT. The complete variable domain, with remaining parts taken from reference TRBV9 and TRBJ2-3, reads DSGVTQTPKHLITATGQRVTLRCSPRSGDLSVYWYQQSLDQGLQFLIQYYNGEERAKGNILERFSAQQFPDLHSELNLSSLELGDSALYFCASSPQGTTDTDTQYFGPGTRLTVL.

This clonotype was seen a handful of times. The V and J genes are TRBV5-5 and TRBJ2-1; D is unresolved. The CDR3 contains 11 residues. Germline-derived CDR1 and CDR2 are SGHKS and YYEKEE (reference sequence). The V gene lost 1 base and the J gene lost 12 bases, with 8 bases spanning the gap. The CDR3 DNA follows: TGTGCCAGCAGCTTGAGCTGGGGGCAGTTCTTC. Its protein is CASSLSWGQFF.

In this sample, this clonotype turned up a few times. The V call is TRBV12-3 or TRBV12-4, the J call TRBJ1-5; 8 nucleotides match TRBD1. Losses at the gene ends were 7 bases for V and 2 bases for J; bases not matched to a gene: 7. The CDR3 sequence is 15 residues long. The CDR3, as DNA: TGTGCCAGCAACGTCGACAGGGGACGCAATCAGCCCCAGCATTTT. Residues: CASNVDRGRNQPQHF.

V is TRBV3-1 and J is TRBJ2-3, with D possibly TRBD2 on 7 matching bases. The germline gives CDR1 LGHDT, CDR2 YNNKEL (reference sequence). V was pared by 0 bases and J by 2 bases, with 24 bases between. The CDR3 length is 20 residues. The DNA of the CDR3 is TGTGCCAGCAGCCAAGATCCGGCGGAAGGGGAGCGGGGACACACAGATACGCAGTATTTT. The encoded protein is CASSQDPAEGERGHTDTQYF.

The chain has TRBV10-3 and TRBJ2-5; 9 nucleotides line up with TRBD1. The J call may be mistaken, given a closer DNA end match to TRBJ2-7. CDR3 length equals 14 residues. The V gene's germline CDR1 is ENHRY and CDR2 SYGVKD. This chain's CDR3 is CAISPGQGVYEQYF. CDR3 nucleotides: TGTGCCATCAGCCCGGGACAGGGCGTCTACGAGCAGTACTTC.